This T cell receptor (beta chain) was identified in a study of blood T cell repertoires in COVID-19. Turning to the study itself: COVID-19 samples collected from the United States, Italy and Spain covered acute and convalescent phases. T cells, B-cell-depleted T cells, or PBMCs provided the cDNA or gDNA that served as material.

The CDR3 sequence is 15 residues long. Per germline, CDR1 KGHSH and CDR2 LQKENI. V was pared by 3 bases and J by 6 bases, with 14 bases between. In the authors' methods: Amplified reference gene primers provided the basis for estimating nucleated cell counts. Libraries were prepared by immunoSEQ multiplex PCR; TCRdb keeps only in-frame clonotypes and omits some of them. V, J and clone size are taken as reported in that table, and D and trimming were inferred from the DNA itself. The sample holds 200,000 to 250,000 clones, roughly 84% seen once. The sample taken for sequencing was peripheral blood. V gene TRBV18 combines with J gene TRBJ2-2, with D possibly TRBD1 on 5 matching bases. The clonotype comes from a woman of 80 years or more with acute or convalescent COVID-19. CDR3 amino acids: CASSPRQGSSGELFF. CDR3 nucleotide sequence: TGTGCCAGCTCACCGAGGCAGGGCTCGTCCGGGGAGCTGTTTTTT.